This T cell receptor beta chain was retrieved from a study of cytomegalovirus exposure and HLA in healthy donors (TCRdb year 2017). Broadly, across the study: An earlier analysis of approximately 600 of the donors reported more than 250 Gb of sequence data and 100 million to 140 million unique TCR beta sequences from around 200 million T cells. The number of typed donors differed by locus: roughly 629-640 for A, B, C, DRB1 and DQB1; some 500 for DQA1; fewer than 610 for DPA1; and some 450 for DPB1. Among approximately 370 genotyped donors of the cohort, an average of approximately 220,000 unique TCR beta nucleotide sequences was sequenced per donor, of which about 19% were non-productive. The study combined high-throughput TCR immunosequencing, statistical association of individual TCRs with disease status, and machine learning to predict cytomegalovirus infection status. An earlier analysis of 587 of the donors used high-throughput TCR beta sequencing to judge whether each TCR beta V gene segment behaved as functional or pseudogenic. The study used immunosequencing to profile the T cell repertoires of around 600 subjects and linked those repertoires to cytomegalovirus serostatus. Donor age, sex, ethnicity and CMV serostatus were compiled alongside the repertoire data. Roughly 5 DR-DQ haplotypes were handled as single units for association and clustering because linkage in the cohort was strong. The genetic ancestry cluster associated with self-reported Caucasian donors included approximately 85% of the roughly 410 genotyped donors. The later analysis used no new phenotypic data to find candidate immune exposures, relying instead on TCR beta sequences and their occurrence across donors. The study aimed to test whether cataloging public T cell receptors could reveal signatures of past pathogen exposure. Roughly 300 gigabases of sequencing data and 91 million or so unique TCR sequences made up an early release that covered some 640 HLA-typed donors. A later genetic analysis took genome-wide SNP genotypes for about 55% of the roughly 670 donors and used that subset as a discovery cohort. Along with the roughly 670-subject first cohort, a separate validation cohort of approximately 110 different subjects was used. All discovery cohort repertoires had been generated on a single sequencing platform. HLA typing covered class I and class II loci at four-digit resolution. A later analysis re-analyzed previously published TCR beta repertoires from 550 to 700 donors and added high-resolution HLA genotyping to study TCR occurrence patterns. What the authors observed across the whole study: In a later genetic analysis, a missense DCLRE1C variant was associated with V-gene and J-gene trimming of TCR beta chains, and the association was replicated in an independent cohort. According to a later analysis, parvovirus B19, influenza, CMV and Epstein-Barr virus appeared linked to several top co-occurrence clusters. A later analysis found that most CMV-associated TCR beta chains appeared HLA-restricted, with HLA associations seemingly driven largely by CMV exposure. The study listed 170 or so TCR beta chains as associated with cytomegalovirus. A further reported finding was that TCR beta sequences accurately predicted the HLA-A and HLA-B alleles for most subjects in the first cohort. In a later genetic analysis, fewer N-insertions in productive TCRs were reported among donors in an Asian-associated ancestry cluster than the roughly 700-donor mean. CMV serostatus was the only immune exposure information available for the cohort. A few of the identified cytomegalovirus-associated TCR beta chains were confirmed in vitro to be specific for cytomegalovirus antigens. Some IMGT-functional V segments, including TRBV6-2 and TRBV6-3, could not be distinguished by the 87-base-pair reads and were therefore excluded. Most TCR sequences were observed very rarely across donors, whereas some public TCRs were present in many individuals. Because some donors lacked HLA typing at each locus, the association tests relied only on the typed subset. Broadly in line with IMGT annotations, most TCR beta V segments showed up in productive rearrangements about 90% or about 30% of the time in an earlier analysis of 450 to 750 of the donors. In a later analysis, the rate of TCR association differed among HLA loci, with DRB1 alleles having the most associated TCRs and HLA-C alleles having the fewest. Because counts were too low, seventeen rarely observed V segments, including chromosome 9 orphons, were excluded from the earlier analysis of about 500 of the donors. A group of highly shared sequence variants was considered likely to be a technical artifact of the sequencing pipeline. Correlated functional status among segregating V segments might be attributable to linkage disequilibrium, but an unknown experimental factor could not be ruled out. Only TCR beta chains were sequenced in this cohort, and the absence of alpha or paired-chain data limited detectable features. When HLA alleles, especially DR and DQ, strongly co-occurred, TCR associations were difficult to assign to individual alleles. Sequencing depth was assumed to be roughly uniform across donors in the presence/absence analyses, though that assumption may not hold. The classifier was reported to diagnose cytomegalovirus status with high specificity and sensitivity in both the original cohort and the validation cohort. A later analysis found that HLA-associated TCR beta chains were more clonally expanded and had lower generation probabilities than equally common non-associated chains. It was suggested by the authors that the approach could potentially be generalized to other disease states and immunological phenotypes. Specific HLA alleles were associated with 15,000 to 20,000 TCR beta sequences at a false discovery rate of 0.05 in a later analysis.

Receptors were amplified or captured by the immunoSEQ multiplex PCR assay. A mixture of 60 forward primers for TCR Vbeta segments and 13 reverse primers for TCR Jbeta segments was used in the multiplex PCR. Amplification of the CDR3 region of rearranged TCR beta genes was performed with a multiplex PCR assay on genomic DNA. Amplified TCR beta libraries were sequenced as 87-base-pair reads on the Illumina HiSeq System. The study's processing was this. In a later analysis, 77 million or so unique TCR beta chains were counted across the 666 repertoires, and around 10 million of these chains were shared by at least two donors. Raw reads were error-corrected and collapsed into unique sequences with a nearest-neighbor algorithm that merged closely related sequences to remove PCR and sequencing errors. To assign V, D and J gene segments, CDR3 sequences were aligned to IMGT reference sequences. For a sequence to be retained, at least a six-nucleotide match to both a V gene segment and a J gene segment was required. Rearrangements were called productive when the CDR3 lacked stop codons and stayed in frame with V and J; all others were non-productive. CDR3 was defined by IMGT convention, running from the second conserved V-encoded cysteine to the conserved J-encoded phenylalanine. The earlier analysis of approximately 590 of the donors excluded any sequence lacking an unambiguous match to a single V gene segment. An earlier analysis of fewer than 750 of the donors called V segments functional above 56.7% productive rearrangements and segregating when the between-donor standard deviation exceeded 5%. A statistical classification framework was built for diagnosing cytomegalovirus status from the catalog of TCR beta chain sequences. In a later analysis, TCR nucleotide sequences were compared against IMGT/GENE-DB human TR gene sequences so that V and J genes could be assigned. In a later analysis, CDR3 sequences and most-parsimonious VDJ recombination scenarios were assigned using the TCRdist pipeline. In a later analysis, each TCR beta chain was defined by its CDR3 amino acid sequence together with its V-gene family, and reads lacking a unique V-gene family were excluded. To address suspected cross-contamination and a sequencing artifact, a later analysis removed around 600 highly shared, low-generation-probability nucleotide sequences. In a later analysis, a clonal expansion index for each public chain was calculated from normalized within-repertoire ranks of inferred template counts. A later analysis computed generation probabilities with a VDJ recombination model fitted to out-of-frame rearrangements, and checked the results against IGoR. Hypergeometric tests were used in a later analysis to score TCR-TCR, TCR-HLA and TCR-CMV co-occurrence, with a repertoire-size bias correction applied to the TCR pairs. A later analysis estimated false discovery rates by permuting HLA or CMV assignments 20 times. In a later analysis, co-occurring TCRs were grouped using DBSCAN, with TCRdist sequence similarity added in when clustering inside HLA-allele-positive subsets. Co-occurrence clustering excluded repertoires with fewer than 30,000 or more than 120,000 public chains, plus five with anomalous nucleotide sharing. Imported from immuneACCESS, the table was reduced by TCRdb to in-frame sequences with V and J called. These copies leave out some clones; in studies compared against another copy, an unresolved V gene accounts for under half, and the cause of the remainder is not known. V and J calls and clone size are as listed in that table; D and trimming were resolved from the DNA. The sample table lists 150,000 to 200,000 clones, roughly 85% of them with a count of one. In total, the top ten clones hold roughly 9.3% of the sample.

Trimmed from V: 6 bases; trimmed from J: 2 bases; junction bases lacking a gene match: 14. The germline V gene supplies CDR1 MDHEN and CDR2 SYDVKM. From its cysteine to its phenylalanine, the CDR3 spans 18 amino acids. The only DNA kept is the CDR3, 54 bases in frame from the first base. In total, approximately 690 healthy bone marrow donors made up the cohort. Cohort members were all nominally healthy when sampled, although unrecorded immune exposures were likely present. The donor was CMV seropositive and was included in the group of approximately 310 seropositive cohort members. Every donor gave a peripheral blood sample, and the peripheral blood mononuclear cells from that sample were used for TCR beta sequencing. The Qiagen DNeasy Blood Extraction Kit was used to extract genomic DNA from the blood cell samples. Notes on this clone: Its recognized antigen is unknown. The record has no base qualities; no much larger clone is one base away.

The rearranged chain carries TRBV28 and TRBJ2-3, with 10 middle bases fitting TRBD2. This sequence was found in a man between 18 and 29 years old in good health and CMV-seropositive. The sample taken for sequencing was PBMCs. At the DNA level, the sequence is TGTGCCAGCAGCCCCAACCCCGGACTAGCGGAGGACACAGATACGCAGTATTTT. Protein translation: CASSPNPGLAEDTDTQYF.